This TCR beta chain was profiled in a study of T cells in Graves' hyperthyroidism and ophthalmopathy. The study enrolled patients aged 18 to 65 with newly diagnosed hyperthyroidism of under 2 months' duration. Many counts were recorded for this clonotype. V lost 2 bases, J lost 1 base, and 8 bases lay in between. Germline assignment: CDR1 PRHDT and CDR2 FYEKMQ (reference sequence). CDR3 length: 14 residues. Amplified TCR beta CDR3 regions derived from RNA transcripts. The study used the HTBI primer set for a first-round RT-PCR of the TCR CDR3. TCRdb itself ran the multiplex PCR reads through MiXCR, one entry per CDR3 protein. The sample has about 210,000 distinct CDR3 sequences; 17% are singletons.

This chain joins TRBV13 and TRBJ2-5; D gene ambiguous. The origin of this receptor is a man in his fifties or sixties with Graves' hyperthyroidism. The sequencing input was blood. The CDR3 here is CASSLLSLQETQYF. The CDR3, as DNA: TGTGCCAGCAGCTTACTGAGTCTCCAAGAGACCCAGTACTTC.